This entry features one T cell receptor (beta chain) sequence. The antigen is undetermined. This record belongs to a study of cytomegalovirus exposure and HLA in healthy donors. Study-wide points: Later analysis associated a missense DCLRE1C variant with TCR beta V- and J-gene trimming. Some V segments (TRBV6-2 and TRBV6-3 among them) were excluded as indistinguishable.

Trimming removed 5 bases from V and 0 bases from J; junction bases left unmatched: 6. This CDR3 contains 16 residues. Germline values: CDR1 MNHNY, CDR2 SVGAGI (reference sequence). PCR amplification relied on 60 Vbeta primers (plus 13 Jbeta primers). Here immunoSEQ multiplex PCR was the method, and the copy in TCRdb shows in-frame clones only, minus some. The sample carries some 130,000 clones, approximately 62% recorded once. The receptor was isolated from a human donor in good health. Sequenced material: PBMCs. The chain couples TRBV6-6 to TRBJ2-5; 10 bases are shared with TRBD2. In DNA, the CDR3 is TGTGCCAGCAGTGGGACTAGCGCTTACAACCAAGAGACCCAGTACTTC. Its protein product is CASSGTSAYNQETQYF.